This T cell receptor beta chain came from a study of T cell clonotyping in hematopoietic cell transplantation. Study-level results: After transplant, recipient diversity fell while pathologically expanded clonotypes grew through day 180. Without cell sorting, CD4 versus CD8 contributions remain unresolved. At the given depth, recipient repertoires were over 95% de novo clonotypes.

Recipients were bled about 28 days pretransplant and at posttransplant days 30, 100, 180. Germline V CDR1 and CDR2: GTSNPN, SVGIG (reference sequence). The trim removed 4 bases at V and 3 bases at J, leaving 11 bases unmatched. The CDR3 is made up of 15 amino acids. As for this clone: Its antigen remains unidentified.

Sequenced by immunoSEQ multiplex PCR; TCRdb stores in-frame clones only, minus some. The sample has about 8,700 clones, approximately 97% seen once. This sequence joins TRBV30 and TRBJ2-7; 8 bases line up with TRBD2. The starting material was peripheral blood mononuclear cells, obtained 100 days after allogeneic stem cell transplant. The sequence came from a male patient between 55 and 70 years old who had an allogeneic stem cell transplant from a related donor, so the T cells may come from the graft donor. Some clones in this sample may be carry-over from other donors' samples. CDR3: CAWKLAAGAYYEQYF. CDR3 sequence (DNA): TGTGCCTGGAAGCTAGCAGCGGGGGCGTACTACGAGCAGTACTTC.